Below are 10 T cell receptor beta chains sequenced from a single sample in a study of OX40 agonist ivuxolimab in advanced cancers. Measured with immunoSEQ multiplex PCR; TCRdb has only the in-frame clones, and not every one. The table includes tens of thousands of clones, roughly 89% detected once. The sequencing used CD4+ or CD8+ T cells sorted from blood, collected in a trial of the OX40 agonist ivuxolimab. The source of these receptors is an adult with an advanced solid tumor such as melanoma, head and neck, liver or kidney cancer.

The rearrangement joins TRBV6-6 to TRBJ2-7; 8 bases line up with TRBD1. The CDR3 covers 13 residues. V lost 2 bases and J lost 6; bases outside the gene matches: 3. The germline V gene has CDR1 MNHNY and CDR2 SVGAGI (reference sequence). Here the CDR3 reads CASSYGQGGEQYF. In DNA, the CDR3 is TGTGCCAGCAGTTACGGACAGGGAGGCGAGCAGTACTTC.

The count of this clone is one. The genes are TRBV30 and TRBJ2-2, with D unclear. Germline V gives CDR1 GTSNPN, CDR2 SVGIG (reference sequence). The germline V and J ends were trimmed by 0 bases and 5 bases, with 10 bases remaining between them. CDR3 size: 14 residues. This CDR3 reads CAWSVLSGTGELFF. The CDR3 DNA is TGTGCCTGGAGTGTACTAAGTGGGACCGGGGAGCTGTTTTTT.

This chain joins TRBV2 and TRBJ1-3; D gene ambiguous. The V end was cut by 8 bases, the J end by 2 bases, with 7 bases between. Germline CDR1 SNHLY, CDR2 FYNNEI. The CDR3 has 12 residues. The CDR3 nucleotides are TGTGCCAGCGAGAGAACTGGAAACACCATATATTTT. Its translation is CASERTGNTIYF.

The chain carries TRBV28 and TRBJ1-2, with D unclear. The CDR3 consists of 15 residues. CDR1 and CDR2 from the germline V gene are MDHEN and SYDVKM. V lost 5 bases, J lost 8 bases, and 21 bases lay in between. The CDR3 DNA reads TGTGCCAGCAGTCCACTAACGGACGGATACGCAGGCTACACCTTC. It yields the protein CASSPLTDGYAGYTF.

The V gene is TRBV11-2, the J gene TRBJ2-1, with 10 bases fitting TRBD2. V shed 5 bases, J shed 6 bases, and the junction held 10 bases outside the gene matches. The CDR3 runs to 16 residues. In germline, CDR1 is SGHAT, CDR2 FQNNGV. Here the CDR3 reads CASSSGLAVRGNEQFF. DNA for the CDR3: TGTGCCAGCAGCAGTGGACTAGCGGTCAGGGGCAATGAGCAGTTCTTC. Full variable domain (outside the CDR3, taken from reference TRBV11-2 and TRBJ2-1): EAGVAQSPRYKIIEKRQSVAFWCNPISGHATLYWYQQILGQGPKLLIQFQNNGVVDDSQLPKDRFSAERLKGVDSTLKIQPAKLEDSAVYLCASSSGLAVRGNEQFFGPGTRLTVL.

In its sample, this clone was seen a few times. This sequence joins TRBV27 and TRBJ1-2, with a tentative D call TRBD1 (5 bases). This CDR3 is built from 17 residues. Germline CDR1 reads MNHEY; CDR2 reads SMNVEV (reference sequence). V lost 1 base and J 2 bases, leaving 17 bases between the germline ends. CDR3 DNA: TGTGCCAGCAGTTTATATTGGGGCCAGGGACCGAACTATGGCTACACCTTC. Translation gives CASSLYWGQGPNYGYTF.

This CDR3 reads CSVDLSEQETQYF. CDR3 sequence (DNA): TGCAGCGTTGATCTTTCTGAACAAGAGACCCAGTACTTC. This chain joins TRBV29-1 and TRBJ2-5; D is ambiguous. The CDR3 runs 13 residues. Per the germline V gene, CDR1 is SQVTM and CDR2 is ANQGSEA. V lost 3 bases and J lost 2, with 10 bases in between.

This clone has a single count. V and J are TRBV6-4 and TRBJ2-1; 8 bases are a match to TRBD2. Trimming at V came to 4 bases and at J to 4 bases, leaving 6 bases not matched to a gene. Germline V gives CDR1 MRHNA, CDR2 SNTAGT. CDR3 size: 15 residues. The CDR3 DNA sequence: TGTGCCAGCAGTGTGGGACTAGACTATTACAATGAGCAGTTCTTC. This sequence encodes CASSVGLDYYNEQFF.

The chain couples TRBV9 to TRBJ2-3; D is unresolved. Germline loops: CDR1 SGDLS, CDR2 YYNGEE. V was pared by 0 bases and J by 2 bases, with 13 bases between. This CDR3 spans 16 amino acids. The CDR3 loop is CASSVAAGGYTDTQYF. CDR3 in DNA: TGTGCCAGCAGCGTAGCTGCTGGCGGCTACACAGATACGCAGTATTTT.

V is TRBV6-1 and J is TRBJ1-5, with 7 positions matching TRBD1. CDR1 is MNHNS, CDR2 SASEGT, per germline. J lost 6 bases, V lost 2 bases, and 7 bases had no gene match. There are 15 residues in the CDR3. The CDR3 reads CASSERWQGVQPQHF. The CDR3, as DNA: TGTGCCAGCAGTGAAAGATGGCAGGGGGTTCAGCCCCAGCATTTT.